This T cell receptor (beta chain) comes out of a study of blood T cell repertoires in COVID-19. Across the study: From the United States, Italy and Spain came samples of acute and convalescent COVID-19. Sample material is recorded as cDNA or gDNA derived from T cells, B-cell-depleted T cells, or PBMCs.

Trimming removed 5 bases at V and 8 bases at J, with 13 bases between. CDR1 and CDR2 from the germline V gene are SEHNR and FQNEAQ (reference sequence). CDR3 length: 13 amino acids. Source study methods: Nucleated cell counts were estimated from reference gene primer amplification. Clones were sequenced by immunoSEQ multiplex PCR, and TCRdb holds only the in-frame ones, with some missing. V, J and clone size are taken as reported in that table, and D and trimming were inferred from the DNA itself. The sample includes some 250,000 clones, about 68% of them seen just once. The chain carries TRBV7-9 and TRBJ1-5; TRBD1 is a possible D gene (5 bases). The receptor comes from a woman of 80 years or more with acute or convalescent COVID-19. The material sequenced was peripheral blood. The CDR3 here is CASSPDGGEPQHF. The CDR3 DNA follows: TGTGCCAGCAGCCCAGACGGGGGGGAGCCCCAGCATTTT.